The 21 T cell receptor beta chains given below trace back to one sample, sequenced in a study of cytomegalovirus exposure and HLA in healthy donors. Researchers ran the PCR with 60 Vbeta and 13 Jbeta primers. Sequencing was performed with immunoSEQ multiplex PCR; in TCRdb, only in-frame clones are kept and a portion is missing. This repertoire shows 65,000 to 85,000 clones, more than 65% found once; its top ten account for 12%. The sequenced sample was PBMCs. Every receptor here comes from a male donor in good health and CMV-seropositive.

CDR3: CASKSGSGLANYGYTF. The DNA for the CDR3 is TGTGCCAGCAAATCCGGTAGCGGATTGGCTAACTATGGCTACACCTTC. The chain employs TRBV27 and TRBJ1-2, with D uncertain. The V gene's germline CDR1 is MNHEY and CDR2 SMNVEV (reference sequence). V gave up 7 bases and J gave up 0 bases, with 18 bases separating them. The CDR3 covers 16 residues.

This clone is medium-sized. The chain couples TRBV5-6 to TRBJ1-4; D may be TRBD1 (5 bases). Germline loops: CDR1 SGHDT, CDR2 YYEEEE. The CDR3 sequence is 13 residues long. V was clipped by 4 bases and J by 5 bases, with 9 bases between them. The CDR3 sequence: CASSRRGNEKLFF. The CDR3 region has the DNA TGTGCCAGCAGCCGAAGGGGCAATGAAAAACTGTTTTTT.

This clone was counted between two and nine times. The chain couples TRBV5-4 to TRBJ1-1; 12 bases map to TRBD1. CDR3 length: 16 residues. CDR1 is SGHNT, CDR2 YYREEE, per germline (reference sequence). Trimming removed 7 bases from V and 1 base from J; junction bases left unmatched: 8. The CDR3 spells CASVPGQGAGNTEAFF. CDR3 bases: TGTGCCAGCGTTCCGGGACAGGGGGCGGGGAACACTGAAGCTTTCTTT.

Points on this clone: This sample includes further DNA sequences coding for the same CDR3. The V gene is TRBV6-5, the J gene TRBJ1-1; D call uncertain. Trimming stripped 5 bases from V and 2 bases from J, with 9 bases between. The CDR3 is 13 residues long. Germline V gene lookup returns CDR1 MNHEY and CDR2 SVGAGI. For the CDR3, the DNA is TGTGCCAGCAGTCAAACAGCAAACACTGAAGCTTTCTTT. Translating gives CASSQTANTEAFF.

This clone has only a few counts. Germline is not matched at one junction end, which may reflect a read error. V gene TRBV10-1 combines with J gene TRBJ2-5, with 10 bases that match TRBD2. The germline V gene encodes CDR1 WNHNN and CDR2 SYGVQD (reference sequence). CDR3 size: 12 residues. The CDR3 bases are TGCGCCAGCAGTGAAAAGGGACTAGCGACTCACTTC. It specifies CASSEKGLATHF.

The rearrangement uses TRBV9 and TRBJ2-1; TRBD2 matches 9 bases. This CDR3 spans 16 amino acids. V was pared by 5 bases and J by 7 bases, with 13 bases of the junction left unmatched. Germline CDR1 reads SGDLS; CDR2 reads YYNGEE. The DNA for the CDR3 is TGTGCCAGCAGTCCTACCCTAGCGGGGCGACAGAATGAGCAGTTCTTC. Amino acids: CASSPTLAGRQNEQFF.

The genes are TRBV4-1 and TRBJ2-4, with D possibly being TRBD1 (6 bases). Germline CDR1 MGHRA, CDR2 YSYEKL. The CDR3 is made up of 15 amino acids. V lost 7 bases to trimming and J lost 3 bases, with 16 bases between them. CDR3 nucleotide sequence: TGCGCCAGCACCCCGACAGGACCGGGCAAAAACATTCAGTACTTC. This sequence encodes CASTPTGPGKNIQYF.

The genes are TRBV6-6 and TRBJ2-5; 10 positions agree with TRBD2. Germline loops: CDR1 MNHNY, CDR2 SVGAGI (reference sequence). The CDR3 covers 15 residues. Trimming at V came to 6 bases and at J to 5 bases, leaving 9 bases not matched to a gene. This CDR3 reads CASSREPSGSETQYF. The DNA for the CDR3 is TGTGCCAGCAGCCGCGAGCCTAGCGGGAGCGAGACCCAGTACTTC.

The chain links TRBV6-1 to TRBJ1-1; possibly TRBD1 for D (5 bases). The germline CDR1 and CDR2 sequences are MNHNS and SASEGT. The V end lost 6 bases, the J end lost 8 bases, and 16 bases lay between the germline ends. The CDR3 has 13 residues. DNA of the CDR3: TGTGCCAGCAGCGTTGGGAGGCGGGGGGAAGCTTTCTTT. Translated, it gives CASSVGRRGEAFF.

The chain combines TRBV7-8 with TRBJ2-3; D remains unclear. Germline CDR1 and CDR2: SGHVS and FQNEAQ. This CDR3 spans 15 amino acids. V lost 1 base, J lost 3 bases, and 11 bases lay in between. CDR3 in DNA: TGTGCCAGCAGCTTAGATGGTGGTCGGACAGATACGCAGTATTTT. It is translated as CASSLDGGRTDTQYF.

The rearrangement uses TRBV9 and TRBJ2-7, with D tentatively TRBD2 (6 bases). Germline assignment: CDR1 SGDLS and CDR2 YYNGEE. The length of the CDR3 is 15 residues. The chain's CDR3 is CVSSVGAGPTYEQYF. The DNA of the CDR3 is TGTGTCAGTAGCGTAGGCGCGGGGCCCACCTACGAGCAGTACTTC.

The chain has TRBV30 and TRBJ2-2; 12 bases agree with TRBD2. The CDR3 extends over 17 amino acids. Trimming cost V 2 bases and J 3 bases; bases outside gene matches: 7. The germline gives CDR1 GTSNPN, CDR2 SVGIG (reference sequence). The CDR3 loop reads CAWSITSGRSYTGELFF. In DNA, the CDR3 is TGTGCCTGGAGTATTACTAGCGGGAGGTCGTACACCGGGGAGCTGTTTTTT.

The chain employs TRBV10-3 and TRBJ1-6; no clear D gene. Germline V lookup: CDR1 ENHRY, CDR2 SYGVKD. This CDR3 has 12 amino acids. The V and J ends lost 2 bases and 7 bases respectively, with 3 bases between them. CDR3: CAISERNSPLHF. DNA for the CDR3: TGTGCCATCAGTGAGCGGAATTCACCCCTCCACTTT.

The V gene is TRBV7-9, the J gene TRBJ2-3; tentative D call: TRBD2 (6 bases). The germline CDR1 and CDR2 sequences are SEHNR and FQNEAQ (reference sequence). The V end was cut by 5 bases, the J end by 0 bases, with 21 bases between. The CDR3 sequence is 18 residues long. Here the CDR3 reads CASSPAGTAIPSTDTQYF. The CDR3 DNA is TGTGCCAGCAGCCCGGCCGGGACTGCGATCCCTAGCACAGATACGCAGTATTTT.

The genes are TRBV11-2 and TRBJ1-4; no clear D gene. With 3 bases removed from V and 7 bases from J, the gap between germline ends came to 6 bases. The CDR3 runs to 12 residues. The germline CDR1 and CDR2 sequences are SGHAT and FQNNGV. CDR3 sequence reads: CASSFTGEKLFF. CDR3 in DNA: TGTGCCAGCAGCTTTACGGGTGAAAAACTGTTTTTT.

The chain is built from TRBV9 and TRBJ2-7, with 10 bases lining up with TRBD2. Germline loops: CDR1 SGDLS, CDR2 YYNGEE. The CDR3 extends over 14 amino acids. Germline trimming cut 4 bases from V and 5 bases from J; bases unmatched to any gene: 6. In DNA, the CDR3 is TGTGCCAGCAGCATAAGCGGGAGGGCCCACGAGCAGTACTTC. Translation gives CASSISGRAHEQYF.

The chain uses TRBV30 and TRBJ2-4; no firm D call. V dropped 5 bases and J dropped 0 bases, with 8 bases sitting between them. This CDR3 region has 13 residues. Looked up from germline, CDR1 is GTSNPN and CDR2 is SVGIG (reference sequence). The CDR3 reads CAWQALAKNIQYF. The CDR3 coding sequence is TGTGCCTGGCAAGCCTTAGCCAAAAACATTCAGTACTTC.

This clone was detected only once. The V call is TRBV19, the J call TRBJ2-2, with D tentatively TRBD2 (7 bases). V shed 1 base and J shed 7 bases, with 16 bases lying between them. The germline CDR1 and CDR2 sequences are LNHDA and SQIVND (reference sequence). The CDR3 extends over 16 amino acids. CDR3: CASSIGGGAFGGELFF. The CDR3 DNA follows: TGTGCCAGTAGTATAGGAGGGGGGGCCTTCGGCGGGGAGCTGTTTTTT.

The chain uses TRBV9 and TRBJ1-2, with 7 bases matching TRBD1. V lost 6 bases and J lost 4; bases outside the gene matches: 6. Germline V lookup: CDR1 SGDLS, CDR2 YYNGEE. This CDR3 spans 13 amino acids. The CDR3 is CASKSDRFYGYTF. CDR3 in DNA: TGTGCCAGCAAATCGGACAGGTTCTATGGCTACACCTTC.

This chain links TRBV6-4 with TRBJ2-6; TRBD2 agrees at 10 bases. Germline V gene sequence: CDR1 MRHNA, CDR2 SNTAGT. The length of the CDR3 is 20 residues. Trimming cost V 4 bases and J 2 bases; bases outside gene matches: 14. The CDR3 loop reads CASSVSLTSGEGAGANVLTF. The CDR3 nucleotides read TGTGCCAGCAGTGTTTCCTTAACTAGCGGGGAGGGGGCTGGGGCCAACGTCCTGACTTTC.

This chain connects TRBV6-5 to TRBJ1-5; 8 positions agree with TRBD1. The CDR3 runs to 15 residues. Germline loops: CDR1 MNHEY, CDR2 SVGAGI. J was trimmed by 7 bases and V by 6 bases; bases with no gene match: 11. CDR3 sequence: CASSRQGWGVQPQHF. CDR3 nucleotides: TGTGCCAGCAGCCGACAGGGGTGGGGTGTACAGCCCCAGCATTTT.